Listed below are T cell receptor beta chains from one sample, sequenced in a study of blood T cells in healthy people across ages. TCRdb fed the 5' RACE reads into MiXCR, producing one record per CDR3 protein. The sample lists 1,800,000 or so distinct CDR3 sequences, about two fifths occurring once. The material sequenced was blood. These receptors all stem from a human donor in good health. The CDR3 runs from the conserved cysteine through the conserved F or W. A D gene is named only where the DNA matches it firmly. Size values are once, few and many counts, or a class for expanded clones, and some rows have none.

NA | TRBJ2-7 | NA | TRBV25-1 | 10 | CASSADEQYF | TGTGCCAGCAGTGCTGATGAGCAGTACTTC
NA | TRBJ1-3 | NA | TRBV7-8 | 18 | CASSLVLSGYSSGNTIYF | TGTGCCAGCAGCTTAGTATTGTCAGGGTATAGCTCTGGAAACACCATATATTTT
NA | TRBJ1-6 | NA | TRBV5-8 | 19 | CASSLGGGGLQYYSSPLHF | TGTGCCAGCAGCTTAGGAGGCGGGGGGCTGCAGTACTATAGTTCACCCCTCCACTTT
NA | TRBJ2-5 | NA | TRBV5-1 | 17 | CASSLVWVGRNQETQYF | TGCGCCAGCAGCTTGGTTTGGGTTGGCAGGAACCAAGAGACCCAGTACTTC
NA | TRBJ2-5 | few | TRBV18 | 16 | CASSPPVRGSQETQYF | TGTGCCAGCTCACCACCTGTTAGGGGATCGCAGGAGACCCAGTACTTC
NA | TRBJ1-2 | NA | TRBV15 | 15 | CATSRDSTPDYGYTF | TGTGCCACCAGCAGAGACTCGACTCCTGACTATGGCTACACCTTC
NA | TRBJ2-3 | few | TRBV7-6 | 20 | CASSYGWALGDGLVADTQYF | TGTGCCAGCAGCTACGGCTGGGCATTAGGAGATGGTTTGGTGGCAGATACGCAGTATTTT
NA | TRBJ2-5 | NA | TRBV4-1 | 12 | CASSQDWRTQYF | TGCGCCAGCAGCCAAGATTGGAGGACCCAGTACTTC
NA | TRBJ2-3 | NA | TRBV15 | 15 | CATSREIGGTDTQYF | TGTGCCACCAGCAGAGAGATAGGTGGCACAGATACGCAGTATTTT
NA | TRBJ1-1 | once | TRBV28 | 12 | CASIHKDTEAFF | TGTGCCAGCATCCACAAGGACACTGAAGCTTTCTTT
TRBD2 | TRBJ2-7 | NA | TRBV13 | 21 | CASSQVGGGLAGPFSSYEQYF | TGTGCCAGCAGCCAAGTGGGTGGGGGACTAGCGGGGCCCTTTAGCTCCTACGAGCAGTACTTC
NA | TRBJ2-5 | NA | TRBV5-1 | 16 | CASSLVRWTVQETQYF | TGCGCCAGCAGCTTGGTACGTTGGACAGTCCAAGAGACCCAGTACTTC
NA | TRBJ1-4 | NA | TRBV6-1 | 14 | CASSVPGGEEKLFF | TGTGCCAGCAGTGTACCGGGGGGCGAGGAAAAACTGTTTTTT
NA | TRBJ2-6 | NA | TRBV4-1 | 16 | CASSPGESSGANVLTF | TGCGCCAGCAGCCCAGGGGAGAGTTCTGGGGCCAACGTCCTGACTTTC
TRBD1 | TRBJ1-1 | NA | TRBV20-1 | 13 | CSARSQGDTEAFF | TGCAGTGCTAGGAGCCAGGGGGACACTGAAGCTTTCTTT
NA | TRBJ1-2 | NA | TRBV28 | 13 | CASSLGKTRGYTF | TGTGCCAGCAGTCTGGGGAAAACAAGGGGCTACACCTTC
NA | TRBJ2-5 | few | TRBV2 | 15 | CASSAEEGVQETQYF | TGTGCCAGCAGCGCCGAGGAGGGGGTCCAAGAGACCCAGTACTTC
NA | TRBJ2-2 | NA | TRBV24-1 | 12 | CATTGHTGELFF | TGTGCCACCACGGGCCACACCGGGGAGCTGTTTTTT
NA | TRBJ1-2 | few | TRBV7-2 | 13 | CASSSDRLYGYTF | TGTGCCAGCAGCTCTGACAGGTTATATGGCTACACCTTC
TRBD1 | TRBJ2-5 | few | TRBV4-1 | 14 | CASSQEGGVGTQYF | TGCGCCAGCAGCCAAGAAGGGGGCGTCGGGACCCAGTACTTC
NA | TRBJ2-7 | few | TRBV24-1 | 12 | CATSARNYEQYF | TGTGCCACCAGTGCCCGGAACTACGAGCAGTACTTC
TRBD1 | TRBJ1-2 | NA | TRBV5-4 | 15 | CASSLSTGGPYGYTF | TGTGCCAGCAGCTTGTCGACAGGGGGACCCTATGGTTACACCTTC
NA | TRBJ2-5 | NA | TRBV15 | 14 | CATSRPWGGETQYF | TGTGCCACCAGCAGGCCGTGGGGTGGGGAGACCCAGTACTTC
TRBD2 | TRBJ2-5 | many | TRBV4-1 | 16 | CASSLRLAGDQETQYF | TGTGCCAGCAGTTTACGACTAGCGGGGGACCAAGAGACCCAGTACTTC
NA | TRBJ1-4 | NA | TRBV4-3 | 15 | CASSQDVIGRVKLFF | TGCGCCAGCAGCCAAGATGTGATAGGGAGGGTGAAACTGTTTTTT
TRBD2 | TRBJ2-7 | few | TRBV20-1 | 14 | CSAILAGGPYEQYF | TGCAGTGCCATACTAGCGGGGGGGCCCTACGAGCAGTACTTC
TRBD2 | TRBJ2-1 | NA | TRBV5-1 | 17 | CASSLQSAGGSYNEQFF | TGCGCCAGCAGCTTGCAGAGTGCGGGGGGCTCCTACAATGAGCAGTTCTTC
TRBD1 | TRBJ1-1 | NA | TRBV6-5 | 15 | CASTRPGQGGTEAFF | TGTGCCAGCACCCGTCCGGGACAGGGGGGCACTGAAGCTTTCTTT
NA | TRBJ2-7 | NA | TRBV7-9 | 14 | CASSVDGGFDEQYF | TGTGCCAGCAGCGTAGATGGGGGATTCGACGAGCAGTACTTC
NA | TRBJ2-7 | NA | TRBV6-2/TRBV6-3 | 14 | CASSTRSSYNEQYF | TGTGCCAGCAGTACGCGTAGCTCCTACAATGAGCAGTACTTC
NA | TRBJ2-5 | NA | TRBV14 | 14 | CASSQLIVGKTQYF | TGTGCCAGCAGCCAACTTATAGTTGGAAAGACCCAGTACTTC
TRBD2 | TRBJ2-7 | NA | TRBV7-2 | 15 | CASSLVRGTSYEQYF | TGTGCCAGCAGCTTAGTGCGGGGGACGTCCTACGAGCAGTACTTC
NA | TRBJ2-5 | few | TRBV28 | 12 | CASSTEVETQYF | TGTGCCAGCAGTACGGAAGTGGAGACCCAGTACTTC
NA | TRBJ2-1 | few | TRBV15 | 16 | CATSTLAWGGHNEQFF | TGTGCCACCAGCACATTAGCCTGGGGGGGCCACAATGAGCAGTTCTTC
NA | TRBJ2-7 | NA | TRBV11-3 | 16 | CASSFDRTVPFYEQYF | TGTGCCAGCAGCTTTGACCGGACAGTGCCGTTCTACGAGCAGTACTTC
NA | TRBJ1-5 | NA | TRBV28 | 15 | CASSFRGPGNQPQHF | TGTGCCAGCAGTTTCCGAGGGCCCGGAAATCAGCCCCAGCATTTT
NA | TRBJ2-5 | many | TRBV12-3/TRBV12-4 | 13 | CASRRDLRETQYF | TGTGCCAGCAGGCGGGACTTGCGGGAGACCCAGTACTTC
NA | TRBJ1-1 | few | TRBV29-1 | 14 | CSVPGPVMNIEAFF | TGCAGCGTTCCGGGCCCGGTCATGAACATTGAAGCTTTCTTT
NA | TRBJ2-4 | few | TRBV12-3/TRBV12-4 | 13 | CASSLAIWEGRYF | TGTGCCAGCAGTTTAGCAATATGGGAAGGGCGGTACTTC
NA | TRBJ2-1 | NA | TRBV11-2 | 13 | CASTILSRSEQFF | TGCGCCAGCACCATTCTCTCCAGGAGTGAGCAGTTCTTC
TRBD2 | TRBJ2-3 | NA | TRBV27 | 12 | CASSYRDYPKYF | TGTGCCAGCAGTTACCGGGACTACCCCAAGTATTTT
TRBD1 | TRBJ1-6 | NA | TRBV5-1 | 14 | CASSADRGNSPLHF | TGCGCCAGCAGCGCGGACAGGGGGAATTCACCCCTCCACTTT
TRBD1 | TRBJ1-5 | NA | TRBV3-1 | 13 | CASRNRGEEPQHF | TGTGCCAGCAGAAACAGGGGAGAAGAGCCCCAGCATTTT
NA | TRBJ2-2 | NA | TRBV19 | 14 | CASRTNSGAGELFF | TGTGCCAGTAGAACCAATTCCGGGGCCGGGGAGCTGTTTTTT
TRBD1 | TRBJ2-7 | NA | TRBV12-3/TRBV12-4 | 14 | CASSRTGGIHEQYF | TGTGCCAGCAGTAGGACAGGGGGAATCCACGAGCAGTACTTC
NA | TRBJ1-5 | few | TRBV4-1 | 17 | CASSQVIGVRNNQPQHF | TGCGCCAGCAGCCAAGTAATTGGCGTCAGAAACAATCAGCCCCAGCATTTT
NA | TRBJ2-5 | few | TRBV7-9 | 14 | CASTLGGSAETQYF | TGTGCCAGCACCCTAGGTGGGTCGGCCGAGACCCAGTACTTC
NA | TRBJ2-1 | NA | TRBV29-1 | 13 | CSVAPLLNNEQFF | TGCAGCGTTGCACCGCTCCTAAACAATGAGCAGTTCTTC
NA | TRBJ2-7 | few | TRBV12-3/TRBV12-4 | 12 | CASSRIIYEQYF | TGTGCCAGCAGTCGTATAATCTACGAGCAGTACTTC
NA | TRBJ1-2 | NA | TRBV11-3 | 15 | CAINEKTRINAGYTF | TGTGCCATAAATGAGAAGACCAGGATCAACGCTGGCTACACCTTC
NA | TRBJ2-7 | few | TRBV20-1 | 14 | CSVHPRDEGYEQYF | TGCAGTGTTCACCCGCGGGACGAGGGATACGAGCAGTACTTC
NA | TRBJ1-1 | NA | TRBV20-1 | 12 | CSASQGIAEAFF | TGCAGTGCTAGTCAGGGAATCGCTGAAGCTTTCTTT
NA | TRBJ2-5 | few | TRBV20-1 | 13 | CSARLAARETQYF | TGCAGTGCTAGATTAGCGGCCCGGGAGACCCAGTACTTC
TRBD1 | TRBJ1-5 | NA | TRBV7-6 | 16 | CASSPGTGDSNQPQHF | TGTGCCAGCAGCCCAGGGACAGGTGATAGCAATCAGCCCCAGCATTTT
TRBD2 | TRBJ2-3 | NA | TRBV7-2 | 18 | CASSLEGTSVTSTDTQYF | TGTGCCAGCAGCTTAGAGGGGACTAGCGTAACTAGCACAGATACGCAGTATTTT
NA | TRBJ1-2 | NA | TRBV6-2/TRBV6-3 | 14 | CASTRDAGGYGYTF | TGTGCCAGCACCAGAGACGCTGGCGGTTATGGCTACACCTTC